This T cell receptor beta chain was identified in a study of T cell responses to AZD1222 COVID-19 vaccine (dated by TCRdb to the early 2020s). In the study overall: A total of just over 230 trial participants underwent TCR sequencing, of whom 200 to 220 had received two doses of AZD1222 and 26 had received two doses of the MenACWY control vaccine. Trial participants were enrolled into age subgroups of 18-55, 56-69 and 70-plus years, which contained roughly 140, 27 and 60 TCR-sequenced participants, respectively. Results and caveats for the whole study, not just this receptor: Reportedly, almost half of the unique spike-specific TCRs recognized epitopes lying outside the regions that are mutated in the B.1.351 and B.1.1.7 variants. The 56-69-year group was small, and its depth increase did not reach significance, likely because of low power. The vaccine-associated CD4 TCRs covered the entire spike protein, and the dominant responses fell in regions 160-218 and 743-854. Participants were mostly white British and included more females than males, and it was suggested by the authors that clonal diversity may have been underestimated. Because no samples from the day 14 peak response were available, repertoires could be characterized only after the peak T cell response. After two AZD1222 doses, both the breadth and the depth of spike-specific TCRs were significantly higher than at day 0 and than in MenACWY recipients. Conclusions about previously exposed vaccinees are limited, since just a handful of AZD1222 recipients were seropositive for SARS-CoV-2 at baseline.

Reading the label with the study, this specimen's time point is: about 28 days (+/-7) after the second vaccine dose. AZD1222 recipients with second doses at about 4 weeks or about 12 weeks were pooled, because spike-specific TCR depth and breadth did not differ between schedules. The vaccinee samples were drawn from two UK trials, COV001 and COV002, one of which was a single-blind randomized controlled phase 2/3 trial testing AZD1222 (ChAdOx1 nCoV-19) in healthy adults. For TCRbeta chain sequencing, PBMC samples were collected from trial participants at day 0 and at day 28 after the second dose. The CDR3 regions of human TCRbeta chains were analyzed by immunosequencing. The authors' analysis ran thus. Repertoire TCRs were checked for matches against a reference library of SARS-CoV-2-specific TCRs that had been generated using the MIRA antigen-specificity platform. Breadth meant the fraction of unique TCRs that were SARS-CoV-2-associated, whereas depth meant the fraction of total T cells that were SARS-CoV-2-associated. Using the MIRA data, every spike-specific TCR was mapped to the spike region that the TCR reacted to and assigned to either a CD4 or a CD8 class. Log10-transformed breadth and depth values were compared by one-way ANOVA with Sidak's multiple comparisons tests. Held by TCRdb, this immuneACCESS table contains in-frame sequences only and omits some clones. Under half of the omission traces to an unresolved V gene where checked; the cause of the rest is unknown. The V and J calls and the clone size are those of that table, but D and trimming were determined from the DNA. The sample table contains fewer than 130,000 clones; only one count was recorded for 94% of them. The leading ten clones occupy about 3.1% of the sample.

V and J are trimmed by 2 bases and 6 bases, and the gene matches miss 2 bases of the junction. From cysteine to phenylalanine, the CDR3 is 13 amino acids long. The kept DNA is CDR3 alone, 39 bases in frame from the first base. As encoded in the germline V gene, CDR1 is KGHSH while CDR2 is LQKENI. Points on this clone: Its antigen target is currently unknown. No qualities accompany the bases; no much larger clone lies one base away.

Sequenced material: peripheral blood, taken 28 days after the second AZD1222 dose. This clonotype was obtained from an adult who received the AZD1222 COVID-19 vaccine. Rearrangement joined TRBV18 to TRBJ1-2, and 8 junction bases match TRBD1. The nucleotide sequence is given as TGTGCCAGCTCACCATCGACAGGGGATGGCTACACCTTC. The translation is CASSPSTGDGYTF.